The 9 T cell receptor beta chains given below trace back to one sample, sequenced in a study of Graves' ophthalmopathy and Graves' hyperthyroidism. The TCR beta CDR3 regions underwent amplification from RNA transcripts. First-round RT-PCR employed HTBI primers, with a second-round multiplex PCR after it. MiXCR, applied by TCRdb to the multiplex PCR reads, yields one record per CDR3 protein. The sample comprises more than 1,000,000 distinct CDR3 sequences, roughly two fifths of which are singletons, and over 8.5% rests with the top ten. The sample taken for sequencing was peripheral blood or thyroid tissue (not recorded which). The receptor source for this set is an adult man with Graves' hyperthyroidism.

The chain's CDR3 is CASSYSSAGGEQETQYF. CDR3 DNA sequence: TGTGCCAGCAGTTACTCGTCTGCAGGGGGCGAACAAGAGACCCAGTACTTC. The rearrangement joins TRBV6-5 to TRBJ2-5; 8 bases map to TRBD1. There are 17 residues in the CDR3. Germline assignment: CDR1 MNHEY and CDR2 SVGAGI. Losses at the gene ends were 0 bases for V and 2 bases for J; bases not matched to a gene: 8.

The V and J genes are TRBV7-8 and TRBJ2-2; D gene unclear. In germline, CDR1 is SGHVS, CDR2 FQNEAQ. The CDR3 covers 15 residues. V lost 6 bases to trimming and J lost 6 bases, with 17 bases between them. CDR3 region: CASSYSRILAGELFF. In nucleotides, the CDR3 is TGTGCCAGCAGTTACTCGCGGATTTTAGCCGGGGAGCTGTTTTTT.

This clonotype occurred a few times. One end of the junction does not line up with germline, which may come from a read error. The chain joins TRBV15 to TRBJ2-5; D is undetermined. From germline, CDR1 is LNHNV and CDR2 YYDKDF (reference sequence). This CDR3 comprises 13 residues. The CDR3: CATSRELLETQYF. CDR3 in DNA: TGTGCCACCAGCCGAGAGTTGCTGGAGACCCAGTACTTC.

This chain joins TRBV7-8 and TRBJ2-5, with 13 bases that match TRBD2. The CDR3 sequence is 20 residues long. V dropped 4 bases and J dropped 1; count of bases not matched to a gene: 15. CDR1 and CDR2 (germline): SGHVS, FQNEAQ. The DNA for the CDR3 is TGTGCCAGCAGCTACAGGCCTGGACTAGCGGGAGTGAACTCCCAAGAGACCCAGTACTTC. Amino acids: CASSYRPGLAGVNSQETQYF.

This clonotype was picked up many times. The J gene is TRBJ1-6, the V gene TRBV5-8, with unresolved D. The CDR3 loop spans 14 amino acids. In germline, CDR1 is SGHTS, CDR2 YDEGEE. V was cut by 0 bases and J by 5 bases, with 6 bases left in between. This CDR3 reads CASSLEQHNSPLHF. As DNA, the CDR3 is TGTGCCAGCAGCTTGGAACAGCATAATTCACCCCTCCACTTT.

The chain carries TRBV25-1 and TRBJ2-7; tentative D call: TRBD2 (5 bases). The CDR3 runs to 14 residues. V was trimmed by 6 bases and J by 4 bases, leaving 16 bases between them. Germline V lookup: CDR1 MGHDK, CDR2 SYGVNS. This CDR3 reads CASSSWSREYEQYF. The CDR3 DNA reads TGTGCCAGCAGCAGCTGGTCCCGGGAATACGAGCAGTACTTC.

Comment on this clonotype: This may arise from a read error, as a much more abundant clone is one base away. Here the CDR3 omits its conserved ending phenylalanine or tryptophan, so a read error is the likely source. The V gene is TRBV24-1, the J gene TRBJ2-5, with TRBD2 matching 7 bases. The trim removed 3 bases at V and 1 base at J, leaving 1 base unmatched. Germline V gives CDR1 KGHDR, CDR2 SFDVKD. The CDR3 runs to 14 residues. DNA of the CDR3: TGTGCCACCAGTGATACTAGCGTCCAAGAGACCCAGTACCTC. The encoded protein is CATSDTSVQETQYL.

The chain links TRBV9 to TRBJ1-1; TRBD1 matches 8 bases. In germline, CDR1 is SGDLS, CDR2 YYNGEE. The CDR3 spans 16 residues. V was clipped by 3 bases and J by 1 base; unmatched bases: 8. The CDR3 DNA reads TGTGCCAGCAGCGCAGCGGGAACAGGGGGGAACACTGAAGCTTTCTTT. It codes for CASSAAGTGGNTEAFF.

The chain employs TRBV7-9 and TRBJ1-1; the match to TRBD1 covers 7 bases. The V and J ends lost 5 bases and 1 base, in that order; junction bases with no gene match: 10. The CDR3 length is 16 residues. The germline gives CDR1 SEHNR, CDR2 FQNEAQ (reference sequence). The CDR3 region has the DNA TGTGCCAGCAGCCTCTCATCCGGGACAGCGAACACTGAAGCTTTCTTT. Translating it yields CASSLSSGTANTEAFF.